This TCR beta chain was retrieved from a study of post-analysis software for immune sequencing data (dated by TCRdb to about 2015). In terms of the full investigation: Relapsing-remitting, secondary progressive and progressive-relapsing multiple sclerosis were recorded as disease courses, and subtype annotation was lacking for some patients. Patient repertoires were compared against 11 previously published healthy control repertoires from donors aged 6 to 25 years. A subset of samples was prepared in parallel using single-end sample barcoding, then pooled and co-amplified after Illumina adapter ligation.

CDR1 and CDR2 (SGHVS, FQNEAQ) derive from the germline V gene. The CDR3 runs 18 residues from the cysteine to the phenylalanine. CDR3 DNA is the only sequence kept; it has 54 bases, read in frame from the first base. V and J lose 3 bases and 3 bases, and a span of 21 bases separates them. To demonstrate the VDJtools post-analysis software, TCR beta repertoires were profiled from the peripheral blood of more than ten young patients with multiple sclerosis. The patients with multiple sclerosis were children and adolescents between roughly 6 and 16 years of age. The receptor library was made with PCR. The data were produced on an Illumina HiSeq 2500. To reduce PCR and sequencing biases, unique molecular identifiers were incorporated into the TCR beta cDNA libraries. Every 1 to 10 million input T cells yielded 500,000 or so cDNA molecules, meaning each molecule approximated one T cell. The same protocol used for the earlier healthy control dataset was applied to prepare and sequence the patient libraries. Samples belonging to the same batch were prepared together, multiplexed and sequenced on a shared HiSeq lane. Per the source publication's procedure: MIGEC handled the raw barcoded reads, throwing out single-read molecular identifier groups before consensus assembly and CDR3 extraction. Clonotype tables were post-analysed with VDJtools, normalizing diversity by down-sampling all datasets to the smallest sample size. To correct batch-related cross-sample contamination, repertoire overlap clustering matched CDR3 amino acid sequences but not nucleotide sequences. TCRdb itself trimmed the public reads at Q25 with fastp, ran MiXCR and retained productive beta chains. Every distinct CDR3 protein forms one entry, paired with its most common genes and DNA. TCRdb, rather than the study authors, made the V and J calls. In all, the sample holds just over 250,000 distinct CDR3 sequences, and roughly a third of those were seen once. Together, the top ten hold around 4.7% of the sample.

Comments on this clonotype: The antigen this receptor binds is unknown. No much larger clone is present one base from it, and per-base qualities are unavailable.

Results the study describes overall, beyond this receptor: Normalized Chao1 diversity was significantly lower in multiple sclerosis patients than controls, suggesting substantial peripheral T-cell clonal expansion. Significantly higher frequencies in patients than in controls were found for a handful of TRBV segments, including TRBV5-6, TRBV5-1 and TRBV20-1. The control group was slightly older than the multiple sclerosis patient group. When samples were clustered directly using the F measure, samples prepared in the same batch co-clustered strongly, which prompted a batch-effect correction.

The chain couples TRBV7-8 to TRBJ2-1; a tentative D call is TRBD2 (8 bases match). Sample: blood. The receptor was isolated from a girl aged 10 to 17 with multiple sclerosis. The sequenced DNA is TGTGCCAGCAGCTTCGGGGGGGTTTTGGACAGGAGCTACAATGAGCAGTTCTTC. This translates into CASSFGGVLDRSYNEQFF.